These 20 T cell receptor beta chains were sequenced from one sample in a study of blood T cell repertoires in COVID-19 (dated by TCRdb to the early 2020s). The library was produced with the immunoSEQ multiplex PCR assay. What TCRdb holds here is the immuneACCESS table cut down to in-frame rearrangements. Part of the clones is not present; checked against another copy, under half of the missing clones reflect an unresolved V gene, and the others are unexplained. This sample holds 70,000 to 95,000 clones; more than 75% were observed only once. Around 4.9% of the sample is taken by the ten largest. Sample: peripheral blood. These receptors all come from a woman of 80 years or more with active COVID-19.

The count of this clone is one. The V gene is TRBV6-5, the J gene TRBJ2-2; TRBD2 aligns across 9 bases. CDR3 length equals 15 residues. Germline CDR1 and CDR2: MNHEY and SVGAGI. Trimming removed 7 bases from V and 1 base from J; junction bases left unmatched: 4. The CDR3 DNA is TGTGCCAGCATGACTAGCGGACAGAACACCGGGGAGCTGTTTTTT. It translates to CASMTSGQNTGELFF.

The chain recombines TRBV6-5 with TRBJ2-7; D is ambiguous. The CDR3 sequence is 11 residues long. V lost 6 bases and J lost 5, with 8 bases in between. Germline V gives CDR1 MNHEY, CDR2 SVGAGI. DNA of the CDR3: TGTGCCAGCAGGAGAAATAACGAGCAGTACTTC. This translates into CASRRNNEQYF.

This chain's CDR3 is CASSPDISYGYTF. The CDR3 nucleotides are TGTGCCAGTAGTCCGGACATTTCCTATGGCTACACCTTC. The rearrangement links TRBV19 to TRBJ1-2, with D perhaps TRBD1 (5 bases). Trimming shortened V by 5 bases and J by 4 bases, and 11 bases separated the two germline ends. Germline loops: CDR1 LNHDA, CDR2 SQIVND (reference sequence). CDR3 length: 13 residues.

V is TRBV5-6 and J is TRBJ1-2; a weak D match, TRBD1 (6 bases). The germline CDR1 and CDR2 sequences are SGHDT and YYEEEE. V shed 4 bases and J shed 4 bases, with 17 bases lying between them. The CDR3 contains 15 residues. The CDR3 spells CASSRPGQGIYGYTF. The CDR3 bases are TGTGCCAGCAGCCGACCGGGACAAGGAATCTATGGCTACACCTTC.

CDR3: CASTRGGTVSTDTQYF. The CDR3 region has the DNA TGTGCCAGCACCCGAGGAGGAACGGTCAGCACAGATACGCAGTATTTT. The chain has TRBV28 and TRBJ2-3; D perhaps matches TRBD2 (5 bases). CDR3 length: 16 amino acids. Germline CDR1 MDHEN, CDR2 SYDVKM. The V gene lost 7 bases and the J gene lost 0 bases, with 17 bases spanning the gap.

This sequence joins TRBV7-9 and TRBJ1-1; D is undetermined. This CDR3 region has 11 residues. V lost 5 bases and J 7 bases, leaving 8 bases between the germline ends. The germline V gene has CDR1 SEHNR and CDR2 FQNEAQ (reference sequence). CDR3 loop: CASSPSYEAFF. CDR3 nucleotides: TGTGCCAGCAGCCCGTCCTATGAAGCTTTCTTT. Combining the CDR3 with reference TRBV7-9 and TRBJ1-1 gives the whole variable domain DTGVSQNPRHKITKRGQNVTFRCDPISEHNRLYWYRQTLGQGPEFLTYFQNEAQLEKSRLLSDRFSAERPKGSFSTLEIQRTEQGDSAMYLCASSPSYEAFFGQGTRLTVV.

The chain carries TRBV7-2 and TRBJ1-2; 9 bases match TRBD1. Trimming took 4 bases from V and 7 from J; bases not matched to a gene: 10. This CDR3 is built from 15 residues. Germline V gives CDR1 SGHTA, CDR2 FQGNSA. This chain's CDR3 is CASSWDGTGKFGYTF. The CDR3 DNA follows: TGTGCCAGCAGCTGGGATGGGACAGGGAAATTTGGCTACACCTTC.

V usage is TRBV9 and J usage is TRBJ1-2; a weak D match, TRBD1 (6 bases). The V end lost 0 bases, the J end lost 4 bases, and 13 bases lay between the germline ends. Germline CDR1 SGDLS, CDR2 YYNGEE. This CDR3 contains 15 residues. Here the CDR3 DNA reads TGTGCCAGCAGCGTAGACCCGGACAGCCCCTATGGCTACACCTTC. Translated: CASSVDPDSPYGYTF.

This chain joins TRBV12-2 and TRBJ2-1; TRBD2 is taken as the D call from the table, unchecked against the DNA. TRBV12-2 is labeled a pseudogene. This CDR3 is 16 amino acids long. CDR3 in DNA: TGTGCAAGTCGCCCCAGACTAGCGGGAGGAGGCAATGAGCAGTTCTTC. Encoded protein: CASRPRLAGGGNEQFF.

The gene calls are TRBV4-1 and TRBJ2-3; a possible D gene is TRBD2 (7 bases). This CDR3 has 17 residues. Germline CDR1 reads MGHRA; CDR2 reads YSYEKL. V lost 2 bases to trimming and J lost 2 bases, with 17 bases between them. This CDR3 is CASSQRGGQAPTDTQYF. Written as DNA, the CDR3 is TGCGCCAGCAGCCAAAGGGGGGGGCAGGCCCCCACAGATACGCAGTATTTT.

Only one count was recorded for this clone. The chain joins TRBV24-1 to TRBJ2-7, with 8 bases fitting TRBD1. CDR1 KGHDR and CDR2 SFDVKD come from the germline V gene. With 2 bases clipped from V and 1 base from J, the junction kept 6 bases outside the gene matches. The CDR3 extends over 16 amino acids. CDR3 nucleotide sequence: TGTGCCACCAGTGATTCTAGGACAGGGCCGTCCTACGAGCAGTACTTC. Translation gives CATSDSRTGPSYEQYF.

The CDR3 nucleotides are TGTGCCAGCAGCGAAAGGACAGGAACTGAGCAGTTCTTC. Its protein product is CASSERTGTEQFF. The V and J genes are TRBV9 and TRBJ2-1, with 7 bases lining up with TRBD1. The J segment lost 9 bases and the V segment lost 3 bases, leaving 6 bases of the junction unmatched. Germline lookup yields CDR1 SGDLS and CDR2 YYNGEE. The CDR3 spans 13 residues.

The V gene is TRBV7-3, the J gene TRBJ2-3, with TRBD2 identical over 12 bases. This CDR3 has 17 residues. The V and J ends lost 0 bases and 5 bases, in that order; junction bases with no gene match: 6. Germline V lookup: CDR1 SGHTA, CDR2 FQGTGA. The CDR3 bases are TGTGCCAGCAGCTTAACGCTAGCGGGAGGGCCTATAGATACGCAGTATTTT. Translating gives CASSLTLAGGPIDTQYF.

This sequence joins TRBV7-9 and TRBJ2-7, with 7 bases that match TRBD2. The CDR3 consists of 14 residues. The germline V gene encodes CDR1 SEHNR and CDR2 FQNEAQ (reference sequence). V was pared by 5 bases and J by 3 bases, with 7 bases of the junction left unmatched. CDR3 region: CASSPRVAGYEQYF. The CDR3 DNA sequence: TGTGCCAGCAGCCCCCGGGTAGCGGGCTACGAGCAGTACTTC.

CDR3 amino acids: CASSPQGKNTGELFF. CDR3 DNA sequence: TGTGCCAGTAGCCCACAGGGGAAGAACACCGGGGAGCTGTTTTTT. The gene calls are TRBV19 and TRBJ2-2; 7 positions match TRBD1. The V gene end was trimmed by 6 bases and the J gene end by 1 base; junction bases not matched to a gene: 5. The CDR3 consists of 15 residues. The germline V gene has CDR1 LNHDA and CDR2 SQIVND (reference sequence).

The J gene is TRBJ2-7, the V gene TRBV28; possibly TRBD1 for D (5 bases). CDR3 length equals 13 residues. Germline loops: CDR1 MDHEN, CDR2 SYDVKM. V lost 4 bases and J 4 bases, leaving 11 bases between the germline ends. The CDR3 is CASSSQTAYEQYF. The CDR3 nucleotides read TGTGCCAGCAGTTCCCAGACAGCGTACGAGCAGTACTTC.

The rearrangement links TRBV5-5 to TRBJ2-1, with TRBD2 matching 15 bases. This CDR3 is 19 amino acids long. CDR1 and CDR2 (germline): SGHKS, YYEKEE (reference sequence). V trimming: 0 bases; J trimming: 1 base; junction bases outside the gene matches: 5. DNA for the CDR3: TGTGCCAGCAGCTTGGGGACTAGCGGGAGGGGAAGTTCCTACAATGAGCAGTTCTTC. This gives the protein CASSLGTSGRGSSYNEQFF.

The chain carries TRBV28 and TRBJ2-4; 10 positions match TRBD1. Germline lookup yields CDR1 MDHEN and CDR2 SYDVKM. V shed 2 bases and J 9 bases; nucleotides not matched to a gene: 4. CDR3 length: 14 residues. As DNA, the CDR3 is TGTGCCAGCAGTTTAGACAGGGGGCCGGGCATTCAGTACTTC. It specifies CASSLDRGPGIQYF. Drawing the rest from reference TRBV28 and TRBJ2-4, the complete variable domain is DVKVTQSSRYLVKRTGEKVFLECVQDMDHENMFWYRQDPGLGLRLIYFSYDVKMKEKGDIPEGYSVSREKKERFSLILESASTNQTSMYLCASSLDRGPGIQYFGAGTRLSVL.

The rearrangement joins TRBV19 to TRBJ2-7; 10 nucleotides agree with TRBD2. The germline V gene encodes CDR1 LNHDA and CDR2 SQIVND (reference sequence). V was clipped by 5 bases and J by 5 bases; unmatched bases: 9. The CDR3 consists of 15 residues. In DNA, the CDR3 is TGTGCCAGTAGTCATATGTCTAGCGGGAGCAACGAGCAGTACTTC. It is translated as CASSHMSSGSNEQYF. The variable domain in full, completed from reference TRBV19 and TRBJ2-7, reads DGGITQSPKYLFRKEGQNVTLSCEQNLNHDAMYWYRQDPGQGLRLIYYSQIVNDFQKGDIAEGYSVSREKKESFPLTVTSAQKNPTAFYLCASSHMSSGSNEQYFGPGTRLTVT.

This chain connects TRBV20-1 to TRBJ2-3, with TRBD2 matching 10 bases. V shed 3 bases, J shed 2 bases, and the junction held 8 bases outside the gene matches. The CDR3 covers 16 residues. Germline assignment: CDR1 DFQATT and CDR2 SNEGSKA (reference sequence). Written as DNA, the CDR3 is TGCAGTGCTAGTCCCGGACTAGCGGACTTCACAGATACGCAGTATTTT. Its protein product is CSASPGLADFTDTQYF.